The rows below give T cell receptor beta chains drawn from one sample of a study of persistence of HIV-infected CD4 T cells. Antigen specificity for these receptors is unknown. This table comes from immunoSEQ multiplex PCR, and its TCRdb copy is limited to in-frame clones, with some not included. The sample consists of 15,000 to 20,000 clones, less than 65% of them appearing once. The sequencing here drew on CD4+ T cells sorted from PBMCs after approximately 19-hour stimulation, taken from a patient who received antiretroviral therapy. The receptor set was obtained from an adult woman with HIV who was CMV-seropositive. Both conserved end residues are part of each CDR3. A D gene is named only where the DNA matches it firmly. Size is stated for part of the rows, as once, few or many counts, or as a class when the clone is expanded.

v_gene,abundance,j_gene,d_gene,CDR3aa,CDR3nt
TRBV27,NA,TRBJ1-2,NA,CAARAGLDGYGYTF,TGTGCCGCTCGGGCAGGGCTGGATGGCTATGGCTACACCTTC
TRBV6-5,NA,TRBJ1-4,TRBD1,CASILDRDNEKLFF,TGTGCCAGCATCCTGGACAGGGATAATGAAAAACTGTTTTTT
TRBV5-4,few,TRBJ2-7,NA,CASSPLGTGTSYEQYF,TGTGCCAGCAGCCCTCTTGGGACGGGTACATCCTACGAGCAGTACTTC
TRBV18,NA,TRBJ2-2,NA,CASSLRQDYTGELFF,TGTGCCAGCTCACTCAGACAAGACTACACCGGGGAGCTGTTTTTT
TRBV5-1,NA,TRBJ1-3,NA,CASSPGLEGDTIYF,TGCGCCAGCAGCCCGGGACTGGAAGGGGACACCATATATTTT
TRBV6-4,NA,TRBJ2-2,TRBD1,CASGPGTGDTGELFF,TGTGCCAGCGGACCAGGGACAGGGGACACCGGGGAGCTGTTTTTT
TRBV14,NA,TRBJ2-1,NA,CASSQQGSSYNEQFF,TGTGCCAGCAGTCAACAGGGTAGCTCCTACAATGAGCAGTTCTTC
TRBV3-1/TRBV3-2,NA,TRBJ2-1,TRBD1,CASSQVPGQGSNEQFF,TGTGCCAGCAGCCAAGTTCCGGGACAGGGGTCAAATGAGCAGTTCTTC
TRBV9,NA,TRBJ1-1,NA,CASSVDPFSGLNTEAFF,TGTGCCAGCAGCGTAGACCCGTTCTCGGGGCTGAACACTGAAGCTTTCTTT
TRBV6-5,NA,TRBJ1-2,NA,CASSYSGNGYTF,TGTGCCAGCAGTTACTCAGGGAATGGCTACACCTTC
TRBV5-1,once,TRBJ2-7,NA,CASSLVSAYEQYF,TGCGCCAGCAGCTTGGTTAGCGCCTACGAGCAGTACTTC
TRBV14,NA,TRBJ2-1,NA,CASSFNRGGYNEQFF,TGTGCCAGCAGCTTTAACAGGGGGGGTTACAATGAGCAGTTCTTC
TRBV9,NA,TRBJ1-5,NA,CASRGTVGNQPQHF,TGTGCCAGCAGGGGCACGGTAGGAAATCAGCCCCAGCATTTT
TRBV7-9,NA,TRBJ2-6,NA,CASILGSGANVLTF,TGTGCCAGCATCCTAGGCTCTGGGGCCAACGTCCTGACTTTC
TRBV2,NA,TRBJ1-1,NA,CASSELGNEAFF,TGTGCCAGCAGTGAACTAGGAAATGAAGCTTTCTTT
TRBV4-1,NA,TRBJ1-3,TRBD1,CASSHAGTASSGNTIYF,TGCGCCAGCAGCCATGCCGGGACAGCCTCCTCTGGAAACACCATATATTTT
TRBV19,NA,TRBJ2-7,TRBD1,CDRGPGAYEQYF,TGTGACAGGGGGCCGGGAGCCTACGAGCAGTACTTC